Each of the 31 T cell receptor beta chains below was sequenced from the same sample in a study of OX40 agonist ivuxolimab in advanced cancers. Method: immunoSEQ multiplex PCR; TCRdb's copy keeps in-frame clones and lacks some. This table has more than 50,000 clones, around 88% appearing once. This material consisted of CD4+ or CD8+ T cells sorted from blood, taken in a trial of the OX40 agonist ivuxolimab. These receptors were collected from an adult with an advanced solid tumor such as melanoma, head and neck, liver or kidney cancer.

In this sample, this clone turned up once. This sequence joins TRBV5-6 and TRBJ2-1; TRBD2 matches 11 bases. This CDR3 is 15 amino acids long. CDR1 is SGHDT, CDR2 YYEEEE, per germline. The ends lost 7 bases at V and 9 bases at J; junction bases unmatched: 12. The CDR3 region has the DNA TGTGCCAGCCGATCCGCTAGCGGGGGGTTCGGTGAGCAGTTCTTC. This codes for CASRSASGGFGEQFF.

This clone has a single count. The chain uses TRBV18 and TRBJ2-7; 8 bases line up with TRBD1. The CDR3 length is 14 residues. Germline V gives CDR1 KGHSH, CDR2 LQKENI. V was clipped by 6 bases and J by 7 bases; unmatched bases: 11. CDR3 sequence reads: CASSPADRANEQYF. CDR3 in DNA: TGTGCCAGCTCTCCAGCGGACAGGGCGAATGAGCAGTACTTC.

The CDR3 DNA follows: TGTGCCAGCCTTCCCGGATCAGGGACGGGGAATTCACCCCTCCACTTT. Translated, it gives CASLPGSGTGNSPLHF. J is TRBJ1-6 and V is TRBV18; the D gene is possibly TRBD1 (5 bases). Germline V gene sequence: CDR1 KGHSH, CDR2 LQKENI. V shed 8 bases and J shed 7 bases, with 21 bases lying between them. This CDR3 spans 16 amino acids.

The chain is built from TRBV10-2 and TRBJ2-7; 10 bases are shared with TRBD1. Germline CDR1 reads WSHSY; CDR2 reads SAAADI. There are 13 residues in the CDR3. The V segment lost 7 bases and the J segment 2 bases; nucleotides outside the gene matches: 2. CDR3 in amino acids: CASTGTGAYEQYF. CDR3 in DNA: TGCGCCAGCACCGGGACAGGGGCCTACGAGCAGTACTTC.

The V and J genes are TRBV18 and TRBJ1-1; D unresolved. Germline V lookup: CDR1 KGHSH, CDR2 LQKENI. CDR3 length: 15 residues. The ends were cut back, 5 bases at V and 0 bases at J, with 13 bases in the middle. The CDR3: CASSFQSPMNTEAFF. The DNA for the CDR3 is TGTGCCAGCTCATTTCAAAGTCCAATGAACACTGAAGCTTTCTTT.

The gene calls are TRBV7-9 and TRBJ2-3, with D unclear. V lost 1 base and J lost 4, with 9 bases in between. The germline gives CDR1 SEHNR, CDR2 FQNEAQ (reference sequence). The CDR3 runs 14 residues. Here the CDR3 DNA reads TGTGCCAGCAGCTTAGATCTCTCCTCAGATACGCAGTATTTT. As protein: CASSLDLSSDTQYF.

The J gene is TRBJ2-5, the V gene TRBV28, with a weak D call TRBD2 (6 bases). With 2 bases removed from V and 6 bases from J, the gap between germline ends came to 25 bases. From germline, CDR1 is MDHEN and CDR2 SYDVKM. CDR3 length: 18 amino acids. The CDR3 protein is CASSLNGEELAQSKTQYF. In nucleotides, the CDR3 is TGTGCCAGCAGTTTAAACGGGGAGGAGCTGGCACAGTCGAAGACCCAGTACTTC.

The chain employs TRBV7-6 and TRBJ1-1, with D possibly being TRBD1 (6 bases). V was cut by 1 base and J by 5 bases, with 14 bases left in between. Per the germline V gene, CDR1 is SGHVS and CDR2 is FNYEAQ. This CDR3 is 15 amino acids long. The CDR3 protein is CASSLGGGAGTEAFF. CDR3 in DNA: TGTGCCAGCAGCTTAGGGGGGGGCGCGGGGACTGAAGCTTTCTTT.

The V and J genes are TRBV18 and TRBJ2-3; a weak D match, TRBD2 (6 bases). With 1 base removed from V and 3 bases from J, the gap between germline ends came to 14 bases. The CDR3 consists of 16 residues. Germline V gene lookup returns CDR1 KGHSH and CDR2 LQKENI. The CDR3 here is CASSPLTDYPTDTQYF. As DNA, the CDR3 is TGTGCCAGCTCACCACTAACGGACTACCCTACAGATACGCAGTATTTT.

The V gene is TRBV19, the J gene TRBJ2-5; TRBD2 agrees at 10 bases. This CDR3 comprises 14 residues. V trimming: 6 bases; J trimming: 6 bases; junction bases outside the gene matches: 7. Looked up from germline, CDR1 is LNHDA and CDR2 is SQIVND (reference sequence). CDR3 DNA: TGTGCCAGTAGCATTAGCGGGGGGCAAAAGACCCAGTACTTC. Translating gives CASSISGGQKTQYF.

The gene calls are TRBV28 and TRBJ1-4, with D possibly matching TRBD1 (5 bases). Between the trimmed V and J ends, which lost 7 bases and 6 bases, there was a span of 12 bases. CDR1 and CDR2 (germline): MDHEN, SYDVKM. CDR3 length equals 13 residues. CDR3 protein: CASIGAVDEKLFF. The CDR3 nucleotides are TGTGCCAGCATAGGGGCAGTCGATGAAAAACTGTTTTTT.

The V gene is TRBV28, the J gene TRBJ2-3; D gene ambiguous. The CDR3 loop spans 15 amino acids. Germline CDR1 reads MDHEN; CDR2 reads SYDVKM. V was pared by 3 bases and J by 4 bases, with 14 bases between. The CDR3 here is CASSFLGRFPDTQYF. The CDR3 nucleotides read TGTGCCAGCAGTTTTCTGGGCAGGTTCCCAGATACGCAGTATTTT.

As for this clone: Its ends do not fully match the called genes, so a read error is possible. This chain connects TRBV7-2 to TRBJ2-3; D might be TRBD2 (5 bases). Germline-derived CDR1 and CDR2 are SGHTA and FQGNSA. CDR3 length: 13 amino acids. The CDR3 is CASSLASEATQYF. As DNA, the CDR3 is TGTGCCAGCAGCCTAGCCTCGGAGGCTACGCAGTATTTT.

V gene TRBV4-2 combines with J gene TRBJ1-2, with 8 positions matching TRBD1. The CDR3 runs 14 residues. Losses at the gene ends were 6 bases for V and 4 bases for J; bases not matched to a gene: 7. CDR1 and CDR2 (germline): LGHNA, YNFKEQ. Written as DNA, the CDR3 is TGTGCCAGCAGTCACGACAGGGGACTCTATGGCTACACCTTC. Protein sequence: CASSHDRGLYGYTF.

The rearrangement links TRBV28 to TRBJ1-4, with D possibly being TRBD1 (5 bases). The germline CDR1 and CDR2 sequences are MDHEN and SYDVKM. V lost 1 base and J 2 bases, leaving 11 bases between the germline ends. The CDR3 runs 16 residues. The DNA for the CDR3 is TGTGCCAGCAGTTTATTCCAGGGTCTCACTAATGAAAAACTGTTTTTT. Translating it yields CASSLFQGLTNEKLFF.

The V gene is TRBV19, the J gene TRBJ1-5; 8 bases match TRBD1. The CDR3 sequence is 15 residues long. CDR1 is LNHDA and CDR2 is SQIVND in the germline V gene (reference sequence). The ends lost 5 bases at V and 5 bases at J; junction bases unmatched: 8. CDR3: CASSLGQGLYQPQHF. CDR3 bases: TGTGCCAGTAGTCTTGGACAGGGCTTGTATCAGCCCCAGCATTTT. The whole variable domain, filled in from reference TRBV19 and TRBJ1-5, reads DGGITQSPKYLFRKEGQNVTLSCEQNLNHDAMYWYRQDPGQGLRLIYYSQIVNDFQKGDIAEGYSVSREKKESFPLTVTSAQKNPTAFYLCASSLGQGLYQPQHFGDGTRLSIL.

The CDR3 sequence is CASSVKGTKFYEQYF. CDR3 DNA sequence: TGTGCCAGCAGCGTAAAGGGTACAAAATTCTACGAGCAGTACTTC. The chain carries TRBV9 and TRBJ2-7; D remains unclear. Trimming removed 1 base at V and 3 bases at J, with 14 bases between. This CDR3 is built from 15 residues. CDR1 is SGDLS, CDR2 YYNGEE, per germline.

The rearrangement uses TRBV5-1 and TRBJ2-1; TRBD1 matches at 8 bases. Germline V CDR1 and CDR2: SGHRS, YFSETQ. This CDR3 region has 13 residues. The CDR3 region has the DNA TGCGCTCCCCGGGCAGGGGGCTTGGATGAGCAGTTCTTC. Translation gives CAPRAGGLDEQFF. Drawing the rest from reference TRBV5-1 and TRBJ2-1, the complete variable domain is KAGVTQTPRYLIKTRGQQVTLSCSPISGHRSVSWYQQTPGQGLQFLFEYFSETQRNKGNFPGRFSGRQFSNSRSEMNVSTLELGDSALYLCAPRAGGLDEQFFGPGTRLTVL.

The chain employs TRBV27 and TRBJ2-3, with a possible D match to TRBD1 (6 bases). Germline assignment: CDR1 MNHEY and CDR2 SMNVEV (reference sequence). This CDR3 region has 14 residues. The V end was cut by 5 bases, the J end by 1 base, with 10 bases between. The CDR3: CASSRAGGTDTQYF. CDR3 nucleotides: TGTGCCAGCAGTAGGGCAGGGGGCACAGATACGCAGTATTTT.

The rearrangement uses TRBV19 and TRBJ2-2, with TRBD1 identical over 7 bases. V was clipped by 6 bases and J by 0 bases; unmatched bases: 1. CDR3 length: 14 amino acids. Germline values: CDR1 LNHDA, CDR2 SQIVND (reference sequence). The CDR3: CASRTGTNTGELFF. The CDR3 DNA reads as TGTGCCAGTAGGACAGGGACGAACACCGGGGAGCTGTTTTTT. The full variable domain, in which reference TRBV19 and TRBJ2-2 provide the parts outside the CDR3, is DGGITQSPKYLFRKEGQNVTLSCEQNLNHDAMYWYRQDPGQGLRLIYYSQIVNDFQKGDIAEGYSVSREKKESFPLTVTSAQKNPTAFYLCASRTGTNTGELFFGEGSRLTVL.

This clone was detected only once. The chain carries TRBV28 and TRBJ1-2, with D possibly being TRBD1 (5 bases). In germline, CDR1 is MDHEN, CDR2 SYDVKM. The germline V and J ends were trimmed by 5 bases and 3 bases, with 13 bases remaining between them. The CDR3 sequence is 14 residues long. CDR3 amino acids: CASSPGGVDYGYTF. In DNA, the CDR3 is TGTGCCAGCAGTCCCGGGGGGGTTGACTATGGCTACACCTTC.

The chain links TRBV7-9 to TRBJ2-3; D is ambiguous. Trimming cost V 6 bases and J 5 bases, with 9 bases left between them. The CDR3 runs to 12 residues. The V gene's germline CDR1 is SEHNR and CDR2 FQNEAQ (reference sequence). The CDR3 sequence: CASRVLGDTQYF. The CDR3 coding sequence is TGTGCCAGCAGGGTTCTGGGAGATACGCAGTATTTT.

The chain employs TRBV2 and TRBJ2-7; D remains ambiguous. CDR1 and CDR2 from the germline V gene are SNHLY and FYNNEI. Trimming pared 2 bases from V and 4 bases from J, leaving 3 bases between. The CDR3 has 11 residues. The CDR3 region is CASSETYEQYF. The DNA of the CDR3 is TGTGCCAGCAGTGAAACTTACGAGCAGTACTTC.

As to this clone: Other nucleotide sequences in the sample specify the same CDR3. The V and J genes are TRBV7-3 and TRBJ2-5; D tentatively reads TRBD1 or TRBD2 (5 bases each). CDR1 and CDR2 from the germline V gene are SGHTA and FQGTGA. V was cut by 3 bases and J by 2 bases, with 10 bases left in between. The CDR3 consists of 14 residues. This chain's CDR3 is CASSLGPTQETQYF. The CDR3 coding sequence is TGTGCCAGCAGCTTGGGACCTACGCAAGAGACCCAGTACTTC.

This rearrangement joins TRBV7-9 to TRBJ1-3, with D tentatively TRBD1 (6 bases). The CDR3 has 16 amino acids. Germline V gene lookup returns CDR1 SEHNR and CDR2 FQNEAQ (reference sequence). Trimming left V 0 bases short and J 0 bases short, with 9 bases between. In nucleotides, the CDR3 is TGTGCCAGCAGCTTAGCGCAGGGGAGCTCTGGAAACACCATATATTTT. Amino acid sequence: CASSLAQGSSGNTIYF.

The chain combines TRBV29-1 with TRBJ1-2; a possible D gene is TRBD1 (5 bases). CDR3 size: 14 residues. Germline-derived CDR1 and CDR2 are SQVTM and ANQGSEA. V was pared by 4 bases and J by 8 bases, with 20 bases between. CDR3 bases: TGCAGCGTTGCCTGGGGCAAGCGAATGGAAGGCTACACCTTC. Translating gives CSVAWGKRMEGYTF.

This chain uses TRBV10-2 with TRBJ2-3; 10 nucleotides agree with TRBD2. The CDR3 totals 16 residues. Germline CDR1 and CDR2: WSHSY and SAAADI. J was trimmed by 1 base and V by 5 bases; bases with no gene match: 6. CDR3 in amino acids: CASSLAGGKGTDTQYF. The CDR3 DNA reads as TGCGCCAGCAGTTTAGCGGGGGGAAAGGGCACAGATACGCAGTATTTT.

This clone was detected once. The chain joins TRBV5-1 to TRBJ1-2; 7 bases fit TRBD1. The CDR3 sequence is 14 residues long. CDR1 is SGHRS and CDR2 is YFSETQ in the germline V gene. After removal of 4 bases from V and 0 bases from J, the junction contained 3 bases not matched to a gene. The CDR3 loop is CASSRDSTNYGYTF. The CDR3 bases are TGCGCCAGCAGCAGGGACAGTACTAACTATGGCTACACCTTC. Combining the CDR3 with reference TRBV5-1 and TRBJ1-2 gives the whole variable domain KAGVTQTPRYLIKTRGQQVTLSCSPISGHRSVSWYQQTPGQGLQFLFEYFSETQRNKGNFPGRFSGRQFSNSRSEMNVSTLELGDSALYLCASSRDSTNYGYTFGSGTRLTVV.

The V and J genes are TRBV7-6 and TRBJ1-1, with D hard to call. CDR3 size: 13 residues. V gave up 4 bases and J gave up 0 bases, with 6 bases separating them. Germline V gene data show CDR1 as SGHVS and CDR2 as FNYEAQ. CDR3 loop: CASSSSMNTEAFF. CDR3 DNA sequence: TGTGCCAGCAGCTCTAGTATGAACACTGAAGCTTTCTTT.

This sequence joins TRBV27 and TRBJ1-2; D gene uncertain. The CDR3 contains 13 residues. V shed 4 bases and J shed 8 bases, with 14 bases lying between them. CDR1 is MNHEY and CDR2 is SMNVEV in the germline V gene (reference sequence). In DNA form, the CDR3 reads TGTGCCAGCAGTTACGAGGGTACGAGAGGCTACACCTTC. It codes for CASSYEGTRGYTF.

This chain connects TRBV10-3 to TRBJ1-1, with a tentative D call TRBD1 (5 bases). V was clipped by 10 bases and J by 3 bases, with 21 bases between them. Germline V CDR1 and CDR2: ENHRY, SYGVKD. This CDR3 has 15 amino acids. In DNA form, the CDR3 reads TGTGCCACGACGGACAATGCAGGGTCGCACACTGAAGCTTTCTTT. This codes for CATTDNAGSHTEAFF.